The 6 T cell receptor beta chains listed next were all sequenced from one sample in a study of CD8 T cells in ankylosing spondylitis. TCRdb processed the 5' RACE reads anew with MiXCR; each CDR3 protein has one entry. The data show under 300,000 distinct CDR3 sequences, about 10% seen once. Sample: blood, either unsorted or a sorted T cell fraction (not recorded which). These receptors all stem from a male donor with ankylosing spondylitis or in good health (not recorded which).

The V gene is TRBV7-2, the J gene TRBJ2-3; D might be TRBD1 (6 bases). CDR3 size: 15 residues. The germline gives CDR1 SGHTA, CDR2 FQGNSA. Trimming removed 5 bases at V and 0 bases at J, with 12 bases between. CDR3 nucleotide sequence: TGTGCCAGCAGCATTCTGGGGGCTAGCACAGATACGCAGTATTTT. Amino acids: CASSILGASTDTQYF. Filled out from reference TRBV7-2 and TRBJ2-3, the complete variable domain reads GAGVSQSPSNKVTEKGKDVELRCDPISGHTALYWYRQSLGQGLEFLIYFQGNSAPDKSGLPSDRFSAERTGGSVSTLTIQRTQQEDSAVYLCASSILGASTDTQYFGPGTRLTVL.

This clonotype has at least ten counts. The V call is TRBV15, the J call TRBJ1-3; no definite D call. Per the germline V gene, CDR1 is LNHNV and CDR2 is YYDKDF (reference sequence). The germline V and J ends were trimmed by 2 bases and 0 bases, with 11 bases remaining between them. This CDR3 contains 16 residues. CDR3 sequence: CATSRTPYSSGNTIYF. CDR3 DNA sequence: TGTGCCACCAGCAGAACTCCGTACAGCTCTGGAAACACCATATATTTT. The full variable domain, in which reference TRBV15 and TRBJ1-3 provide the parts outside the CDR3, is DAMVIQNPRYQVTQFGKPVTLSCSQTLNHNVMYWYQQKSSQAPKLLFHYYDKDFNNEADTPDNFQSRRPNTSFCFLDIRSPGLGDTAMYLCATSRTPYSSGNTIYFGEGSWLTVV.

The chain carries TRBV12-3 or TRBV12-4 and TRBJ1-5; 7 bases match TRBD1. There are 15 residues in the CDR3. The J segment lost 5 bases and the V segment lost 5 bases, leaving 9 bases of the junction unmatched. CDR3 in DNA: TGTGCCAGCAGTGCAGGACAGGCACGGGATCAGCCCCAGCATTTT. Translating it yields CASSAGQARDQPQHF.

This clonotype was detected ten times or more. The chain joins TRBV6-6 to TRBJ2-1; 10 bases are shared with TRBD2. Germline-derived CDR1 and CDR2 are MNHNY and SVGAGI (reference sequence). This CDR3 has 13 residues. V lost 8 bases to trimming and J lost 7 bases; unmatched junction nucleotides: 5. Here the CDR3 DNA reads TGTGCCAGCCAGGGGACTAGCGTTAATGAGCAGTTCTTC. Protein sequence: CASQGTSVNEQFF.

J is TRBJ2-2 and V is TRBV7-9; D gene uncertain. The V and J ends lost 3 bases and 6 bases respectively, with 14 bases between them. Germline V gene lookup returns CDR1 SEHNR and CDR2 FQNEAQ (reference sequence). The CDR3 totals 15 residues. CDR3 bases: TGTGCCAGCAGCTTCCCCGAGGTCGTTGCCGGGGAGCTGTTTTTT. Translation: CASSFPEVVAGELFF. The full variable domain, completed using reference TRBV7-9 and TRBJ2-2, is DTGVSQNPRHKITKRGQNVTFRCDPISEHNRLYWYRQTLGQGPEFLTYFQNEAQLEKSRLLSDRFSAERPKGSFSTLEIQRTEQGDSAMYLCASSFPEVVAGELFFGEGSRLTVL.

The chain joins TRBV29-1 to TRBJ2-7, with 11 bases matching TRBD2. This CDR3 contains 12 residues. The germline V gene encodes CDR1 SQVTM and CDR2 ANQGSEA. V trimming: 6 bases; J trimming: 3 bases; junction bases outside the gene matches: 1. This CDR3 is CSVGTSGYEQYF. In DNA, the CDR3 is TGCAGCGTCGGGACTAGCGGCTACGAGCAGTACTTC.